This T cell receptor (beta chain) appears in the sequencing data of a study of CD8 T cells in Susac syndrome. Regarding the study as a whole: The study's TCR sequencing and HLA analysis drew on a certain number of individuals. That number was acknowledged as relatively small.

CD8+ and CD4+ blood T cells underwent TCR beta sequencing. With respect to this clonotype: The antigen is undetermined.

cDNA came from roughly 0.47 to 1 ug RNA primed by random hexamers. The amplification used immunoSEQ multiplex PCR on TCR beta CDR3; it spanned 54 Vbeta and 13 Jbeta. From the immunoSEQ multiplex PCR reads, TCRdb called clonotypes with MiXCR, one entry per CDR3 protein. The profile covers about 180,000 distinct CDR3 sequences, with 85% to 95% appearing a single time and 0.15% to 0.2% taken by the ten largest. With 1 base removed from V and 3 bases from J, the gap between germline ends came to 13 bases. Germline assignment: CDR1 MGHRA and CDR2 YSYEKL. CDR3 length: 15 amino acids. The origin of this receptor is a human donor with multiple sclerosis. The sequencing sample was made of CD8+ T cells from PBMCs. V is TRBV4-1 and J is TRBJ2-7, with a weak D call TRBD2 (5 bases). Here the CDR3 DNA reads TGCGCCAGCAGCCAAGTAATATCTCGGGGCTACGAGCAGTACTTC. Protein product: CASSQVISRGYEQYF.